These 26 T cell receptor beta chains originate from one sample sequenced in a study of circulating and synovial CD4+ cells in juvenile arthritis. Method: immunoSEQ multiplex PCR; TCRdb's copy keeps in-frame clones and lacks some. The sample contains over 11,000 clones, approximately 88% of which appear only once. The sequenced material came from CD4+ T cells from synovial fluid. The receptors derive from a human patient with juvenile idiopathic arthritis. Some clones in this sample may be carry-over from other donors' samples.

The J gene is TRBJ2-5, the V gene TRBV27; 8 bases match TRBD1. The V gene's germline CDR1 is MNHEY and CDR2 SMNVEV (reference sequence). The CDR3 is 13 amino acids. The V and J ends lost 8 bases and 4 bases, in that order; junction bases with no gene match: 6. The CDR3 DNA is TGTGCCAGCTCCAGGGGGCGCGCAGAGACCCAGTACTTC. Translated: CASSRGRAETQYF.

This clone was seen a single time. J is TRBJ2-3 and V is TRBV7-2, with 10 bases aligning to TRBD2. The V gene's germline CDR1 is SGHTA and CDR2 FQGNSA. This CDR3 contains 16 residues. After removal of 3 bases from V and 4 bases from J, the junction contained 7 bases not matched to a gene. The chain's CDR3 is CASSLLAGVRPDTQYF. The CDR3 region has the DNA TGTGCCAGCAGCTTGCTAGCGGGGGTGAGACCAGATACGCAGTATTTT.

As concerns this clone: An end of the junction does not agree with germline; a read error may underlie this. The sample contains more than one DNA sequence encoding this CDR3. The genes are TRBV6-6 and TRBJ1-6; TRBD1 matches 7 bases. This CDR3 comprises 14 residues. Germline CDR1 MNHNY, CDR2 SVGAGI (reference sequence). The CDR3 region has the DNA TGTGCCAACAGGGGTGGAGGCTATAATTCCCCCCTCCACTTT. It translates to CANRGGGYNSPLHF.

V is TRBV6-5 and J is TRBJ2-7; maybe TRBD2 (5 bases). Germline V gene sequence: CDR1 MNHEY, CDR2 SVGAGI. The ends were cut back, 2 bases at V and 2 bases at J, with 13 bases in the middle. This CDR3 has 15 residues. CDR3 in amino acids: CASSYASEGAYEQYF. The CDR3 bases are TGTGCCAGCAGTTACGCAAGCGAGGGAGCCTACGAGCAGTACTTC.

The CDR3 here is CASSLGRDTQYF. CDR3 nucleotide sequence: TGTGCCAGCAGCCTGGGGCGCGATACGCAGTATTTT. This rearrangement joins TRBV7-3 to TRBJ2-3; a weak D match, TRBD1 (5 bases). Deletions cut 5 bases from V and 6 bases from J, with 9 bases between. CDR1 and CDR2 from the germline V gene are SGHTA and FQGTGA. This CDR3 contains 12 residues.

The chain joins TRBV5-6 to TRBJ2-7, with D possibly matching TRBD2 (5 bases). CDR1 and CDR2 (germline): SGHDT, YYEEEE. Trimming took off 5 bases at V and 4 bases at J, with 16 bases between the two ends. The CDR3 is made up of 14 amino acids. The CDR3 coding sequence is TGTGCCAGCAGTCCAAAGACACGGGGTTACGAGCAGTACTTC. It yields the protein CASSPKTRGYEQYF. Full variable domain (rest looked up from reference TRBV5-6 and TRBJ2-7): DAGVTQSPTHLIKTRGQQVTLRCSPKSGHDTVSWYQQALGQGPQFIFQYYEEEERQRGNFPDRFSGHQFPNYSSELNVNALLLGDSALYLCASSPKTRGYEQYFGPGTRLTVT.

As for this clone: The same CDR3 arises from other DNA sequences in this sample as well. This sequence joins TRBV7-9 and TRBJ1-6, with D possibly being TRBD1 (5 bases). This CDR3 is 14 amino acids long. Germline V gene data show CDR1 as SEHNR and CDR2 as FQNEAQ (reference sequence). V was trimmed by 10 bases and J by 6 bases, leaving 16 bases between them. In DNA form, the CDR3 reads TGTGCCACCCAGGGAATTCTGCGTAATTCACCCCTCCACTTT. Translated: CATQGILRNSPLHF.

The V call is TRBV7-9, the J call TRBJ1-3; D is perhaps TRBD1 (6 bases). This CDR3 has 15 residues. Trimming left V 5 bases short and J 8 bases short, with 19 bases between. Germline V gene sequence: CDR1 SEHNR, CDR2 FQNEAQ (reference sequence). CDR3 DNA sequence: TGTGCCAGCAGCCCACAAAGGCAGGGGTTGGACACCATATATTTT. Translation: CASSPQRQGLDTIYF.

This chain connects TRBV30 to TRBJ1-1; TRBD1 is a possible D gene (6 bases). CDR3 length: 14 residues. The germline V and J ends were trimmed by 0 bases and 4 bases, with 12 bases remaining between them. CDR1 is GTSNPN and CDR2 is SVGIG in the germline V gene (reference sequence). The CDR3 nucleotides are TGTGCCTGGAGTGTACCGGGACACAGCACTGAAGCTTTCTTT. Its protein product is CAWSVPGHSTEAFF.

The chain links TRBV6-1 to TRBJ2-5, with D perhaps matching TRBD2 (5 bases). The CDR3 has 13 residues. Per the germline V gene, CDR1 is MNHNS and CDR2 is SASEGT. Trimming removed 6 bases at V and 2 bases at J, with 10 bases between. The DNA of the CDR3 is TGTGCCAGCAGCCGGACTGTACAAGAGACCCAGTACTTC. Encoded protein: CASSRTVQETQYF.

V usage is TRBV19 and J usage is TRBJ1-5, with 8 bases lining up with TRBD1. The J segment lost 0 bases and the V segment lost 4 bases, leaving 11 bases of the junction unmatched. Per germline, CDR1 LNHDA and CDR2 SQIVND (reference sequence). CDR3 size: 18 residues. The CDR3 region has the DNA TGTGCCAGTAGTACCCCGGGACAGGTTACGTATAGCAATCAGCCCCAGCATTTT. It translates to CASSTPGQVTYSNQPQHF.

This chain uses TRBV15 with TRBJ2-1; tentative D call: TRBD1 (7 bases). Germline CDR1 reads LNHNV; CDR2 reads YYDKDF (reference sequence). Trimming cost V 0 bases and J 5 bases, with 17 bases left between them. The CDR3 covers 17 residues. The CDR3 loop reads CATSREGPGGINNEQFF. The DNA of the CDR3 is TGTGCCACCAGCAGAGAAGGCCCAGGGGGGATAAACAATGAGCAGTTCTTC.

V is TRBV14 and J is TRBJ2-5, with unresolved D. Germline V lookup: CDR1 SGHDN, CDR2 FVKESK. Trimming took off 1 base at V and 1 base at J, with 4 bases between the two ends. This CDR3 is 13 amino acids long. CDR3 DNA: TGTGCCAGCAGCCAAGTCATCCAAGAGACCCAGTACTTC. Translated: CASSQVIQETQYF.

The chain links TRBV19 to TRBJ1-1, with D maybe TRBD1 (5 bases). V lost 5 bases and J lost 5, with 15 bases in between. The germline gives CDR1 LNHDA, CDR2 SQIVND (reference sequence). CDR3 size: 14 residues. Here the CDR3 reads CASSDQGRETEAFF. DNA of the CDR3: TGTGCCAGTAGTGACCAGGGTCGCGAGACTGAAGCTTTCTTT.

V is TRBV9 and J is TRBJ1-2; D is ambiguous. V lost 5 bases to trimming and J lost 3 bases, with 8 bases between them. Per the germline V gene, CDR1 is SGDLS and CDR2 is YYNGEE. The CDR3 totals 12 residues. As DNA, the CDR3 is TGTGCCAGCAGTTCAGCGTACTATGGCTACACCTTC. Translating it yields CASSSAYYGYTF.

This chain connects TRBV5-3 to TRBJ2-7; a possible D gene is TRBD2 (7 bases). TRBV5-3 is reported as an ORF; its role is uncertain. This CDR3 has 14 amino acids. Trimming removed 2 bases at V and 10 bases at J, with 19 bases between. The CDR3 region is CARSLKGGDFKQYF. The CDR3 coding sequence is TGTGCCAGAAGCTTAAAAGGGGGGGATTTCAAACAGTACTTC.

This chain joins TRBV27 and TRBJ1-2; 8 positions match TRBD1. CDR3 length: 12 residues. V was clipped by 4 bases and J by 7 bases; unmatched bases: 2. Per germline, CDR1 MNHEY and CDR2 SMNVEV (reference sequence). The CDR3 DNA sequence: TGTGCCAGCAGTTCGACAGGGGTTGGCTACACCTTC. This encodes CASSSTGVGYTF.

The genes are TRBV28 and TRBJ1-3; possible D gene TRBD1, 6 bases. Germline CDR1 and CDR2: MDHEN and SYDVKM. V lost 3 bases and J lost 0, with 12 bases in between. The CDR3 sequence is 16 residues long. Written as DNA, the CDR3 is TGTGCCAGCAGTTTCTCCGACAGGAGCTCTGGAAACACCATATATTTT. Protein sequence: CASSFSDRSSGNTIYF.

The rearrangement links TRBV7-2 to TRBJ2-3, with 13 bases fitting TRBD2. J gave up 1 base and V 6 bases, and 4 bases lay outside the gene matches. This CDR3 is 16 amino acids long. The V gene's germline CDR1 is SGHTA and CDR2 FQGNSA. The CDR3: CASRATSGGGTDTQYF. CDR3 nucleotide sequence: TGTGCCAGCAGGGCTACTAGCGGGGGGGGCACAGATACGCAGTATTTT.

The chain has TRBV10-1 and TRBJ2-2; 10 nucleotides align to TRBD2. V dropped 6 bases and J dropped 0; count of bases not matched to a gene: 7. The CDR3 loop spans 17 amino acids. CDR1 and CDR2 from the germline V gene are WNHNN and SYGVQD (reference sequence). In DNA, the CDR3 is TGCGCCAGCAGAGCTAGCGGGAGTCACTCGAACACCGGGGAGCTGTTTTTT. It translates to CASRASGSHSNTGELFF.

The rearrangement uses TRBV9 and TRBJ2-7, with TRBD1 as a possible D gene (5 bases). V was trimmed by 3 bases and J by 3 bases, leaving 19 bases between them. The CDR3 totals 16 residues. The V gene's germline CDR1 is SGDLS and CDR2 YYNGEE. The DNA for the CDR3 is TGTGCCAGCAGCGCCAATACGGCCACAGGCATCTACGAGCAGTACTTC. This sequence encodes CASSANTATGIYEQYF.

The chain carries TRBV14 and TRBJ1-3; tentatively, D is TRBD1 (5 bases). This CDR3 is built from 11 residues. The germline CDR1 and CDR2 sequences are SGHDN and FVKESK. CDR3 sequence reads: CGVGPGNTIYF. The CDR3 DNA reads as TGTGGAGTGGGGCCTGGAAACACCATATATTTT.

There are a few counts of this clone. This chain connects TRBV7-8 to TRBJ1-2; 8 positions agree with TRBD1. This CDR3 comprises 14 residues. Germline V gene data show CDR1 as SGHVS and CDR2 as FQNEAQ. The junction had 10 bases not matched to a gene; V was cut back by 5 bases and J by 8 bases. The DNA for the CDR3 is TGTGCCAGCAGCCCTCTAGCGGCAGGGGGCGGCTACACCTTC. Translating it yields CASSPLAAGGGYTF.

This rearrangement joins TRBV25-1 to TRBJ2-5; 8 bases are shared with TRBD2. The junction had 8 bases not matched to a gene; V was cut back by 5 bases and J by 0 bases. Germline CDR1 is MGHDK and CDR2 is SYGVNS. The CDR3 is 16 amino acids. The CDR3 here is CASSPRWRGDQETQYF. For the CDR3, the DNA is TGTGCCAGCAGTCCACGGTGGCGGGGGGACCAAGAGACCCAGTACTTC.

The chain uses TRBV4-1 and TRBJ2-3; 7 nucleotides match TRBD2. The V gene's germline CDR1 is MGHRA and CDR2 YSYEKL. J was trimmed by 2 bases and V by 1 base; bases with no gene match: 6. The CDR3 covers 16 residues. In nucleotides, the CDR3 is TGCGCCAGCAGCCAAGTTACTAGCGCGAACACAGATACGCAGTATTTT. It yields the protein CASSQVTSANTDTQYF.

This clone appeared a few times. The chain carries TRBV19 and TRBJ1-1; maybe TRBD1 (6 bases). V was pared by 5 bases and J by 0 bases, with 16 bases between. Per the germline V gene, CDR1 is LNHDA and CDR2 is SQIVND (reference sequence). CDR3 length: 16 residues. CDR3 coding DNA: TGTGCCAGTAGTGAGCTCGTCGGACAGCTGAACACTGAAGCTTTCTTT. Protein: CASSELVGQLNTEAFF.